The 29 T cell receptor beta chains listed next were all sequenced from one sample in a study of T-cell memory formation after mild COVID-19. TCRdb re-called the 5' RACE reads with MiXCR, one entry per CDR3 protein. The table includes approximately 100,000 distinct CDR3 sequences, around 10% detected once. The sample was PBMCs or a T cell subset sorted from them (not recorded which). The receptors shown here come from a man younger than 35 who had mild COVID-19 (a few samples of this study predate the infection). Cell type and time point are not known.

The chain combines TRBV7-9 with TRBJ1-5, with a tentative D call TRBD1 (6 bases). Germline V CDR1 and CDR2: SEHNR, FQNEAQ (reference sequence). V was cut by 4 bases and J by 0 bases, with 19 bases left in between. The CDR3 extends over 18 amino acids. The CDR3, as DNA: TGTGCCAGCAGCTCAAGCGCCATTAGGGGGAGTAGCAATCAGCCCCAGCATTTT. Translation gives CASSSSAIRGSSNQPQHF.

This clonotype has a handful of counts. J is TRBJ2-7 and V is TRBV19; the D is unclear. The V and J ends lost 2 bases and 2 bases respectively, with 7 bases between them. Per germline, CDR1 LNHDA and CDR2 SQIVND (reference sequence). CDR3 length: 13 amino acids. The CDR3 nucleotides are TGTGCCAGTAGTATATCCAATGCCTACGAGCAGTACTTC. Translated, it gives CASSISNAYEQYF.

This clonotype has ten or more counts. The genes are TRBV6-2 or TRBV6-3 and TRBJ1-2; D not resolved. CDR3 length equals 13 residues. V was pared by 0 bases and J by 4 bases, with 6 bases between. Per germline, CDR1 MNHEY and CDR2 SVGEGT. The CDR3 DNA reads TGTGCCAGCAGTTACTCGTTATCCTATGGCTACACCTTC. Protein product: CASSYSLSYGYTF.

This clonotype occurred a few times. The V gene is TRBV12-3 or TRBV12-4, the J gene TRBJ1-5; the D is unclear. The CDR3 totals 14 residues. The V end was cut by 2 bases, the J end by 5 bases, with 10 bases between. This CDR3 is CASSLNTDYQPQHF. The CDR3 coding sequence is TGTGCCAGCAGTTTAAACACAGATTATCAGCCCCAGCATTTT.

The J gene is TRBJ1-1, the V gene TRBV29-1, with a tentative D call TRBD1 (6 bases). This CDR3 comprises 13 residues. The V end was cut by 6 bases, the J end by 6 bases, with 17 bases between. The V gene's germline CDR1 is SQVTM and CDR2 ANQGSEA. DNA of the CDR3: TGCAGCGTCCCAGGGGAGGGGAGGGCTGAAGCTTTCTTT. It encodes CSVPGEGRAEAFF.

In its sample, this clonotype was seen a few times. The chain links TRBV4-1 to TRBJ1-1, with D maybe TRBD1 (6 bases). Germline CDR1 and CDR2: MGHRA and YSYEKL. This CDR3 spans 17 amino acids. V was clipped by 1 base and J by 0 bases, with 15 bases between them. The CDR3 sequence: CASSQGPPGAVNTEAFF. The CDR3, as DNA: TGCGCCAGCAGCCAAGGCCCCCCAGGGGCGGTGAACACTGAAGCTTTCTTT.

The sample holds a few counts of this clonotype. The V gene is TRBV5-6, the J gene TRBJ1-1; 8 bases align to TRBD1. Germline V gives CDR1 SGHDT, CDR2 YYEEEE. V lost 3 bases and J lost 1; bases outside the gene matches: 5. The CDR3 is 15 residues long. This CDR3 reads CASSWGQAKNTEAFF. CDR3 in DNA: TGTGCCAGCAGCTGGGGACAGGCAAAGAACACTGAAGCTTTCTTT.

This sequence joins TRBV6-5 and TRBJ1-5; 7 positions agree with TRBD1. The CDR3 has 14 amino acids. Unmatched junction bases numbered 4, after V lost 6 bases and J lost 2 bases. CDR1 MNHEY and CDR2 SVGAGI come from the germline V gene. DNA of the CDR3: TGTGCCAGCAGACAGGGGATGGGCAATCAGCCCCAGCATTTT. Its translation: CASRQGMGNQPQHF.

The chain couples TRBV18 to TRBJ2-3, with D perhaps TRBD1 (5 bases). Trimming left V 2 bases short and J 4 bases short, with 16 bases between. CDR3 length: 16 residues. The germline CDR1 and CDR2 sequences are KGHSH and LQKENI. CDR3 residues: CASSPEDQGPPDTQYF. CDR3 in DNA: TGTGCCAGCTCACCAGAGGACCAGGGCCCCCCAGATACGCAGTATTTT. Full variable domain (remainder filled in from reference TRBV18 and TRBJ2-3): NAGVMQNPRHLVRRRGQEARLRCSPMKGHSHVYWYRQLPEEGLKFMVYLQKENIIDESGMPKERFSAEFPKEGPSILRIQQVVRGDSAAYFCASSPEDQGPPDTQYFGPGTRLTVL.

There are a few counts of this clonotype. This sequence joins TRBV7-3 and TRBJ2-1, with 12 bases that match TRBD2. The CDR3 contains 16 residues. From germline, CDR1 is SGHTA and CDR2 FQGTGA. V trimming: 5 bases; J trimming: 5 bases; junction bases outside the gene matches: 7. The CDR3 bases are TGTGCCAGCAGCCCTCTAGCGGGGGGGCGAGACAATGAGCAGTTCTTC. It codes for CASSPLAGGRDNEQFF. Drawing the rest from reference TRBV7-3 and TRBJ2-1, the complete variable domain is GAGVSQTPSNKVTEKGKYVELRCDPISGHTALYWYRQSLGQGPEFLIYFQGTGAADDSGLPNDRFFAVRPEGSVSTLKIQRTERGDSAVYLCASSPLAGGRDNEQFFGPGTRLTVL.

The chain joins TRBV7-9 to TRBJ2-5; D uncertain. V lost 3 bases and J lost 1, with 6 bases in between. CDR1 SEHNR and CDR2 FQNEAQ come from the germline V gene (reference sequence). The CDR3 runs 13 residues. The CDR3 sequence: CASSLNRQETQYF. The CDR3 DNA follows: TGTGCCAGCAGCTTGAACCGCCAAGAGACCCAGTACTTC.

This chain links TRBV29-1 with TRBJ2-7; 8 nucleotides align to TRBD2. Germline-derived CDR1 and CDR2 are SQVTM and ANQGSEA. The CDR3 is 14 amino acids. J lost 4 bases, V lost 6 bases, and 11 bases had no gene match. The CDR3 reads CSVGPSGGIYEQYF. In DNA form, the CDR3 reads TGCAGCGTCGGCCCAAGCGGGGGAATATACGAGCAGTACTTC.

The rearrangement uses TRBV4-1 and TRBJ1-2; a weak D match, TRBD1 (5 bases). The CDR3 loop spans 15 amino acids. V lost 1 base and J lost 3, with 12 bases in between. Germline CDR1 is MGHRA and CDR2 is YSYEKL. In DNA form, the CDR3 reads TGCGCCAGCAGCCAAGGTGGGGGGACTCACTATGGCTACACCTTC. It translates to CASSQGGGTHYGYTF.

This clonotype was counted a few times. The chain uses TRBV11-2 and TRBJ2-1; 9 bases match TRBD2. After removal of 5 bases from V and 2 bases from J, the junction contained 10 bases not matched to a gene. The CDR3 runs to 17 residues. CDR1 SGHAT and CDR2 FQNNGV come from the germline V gene. CDR3 loop: CASSLSLAGGTYNEQFF. DNA of the CDR3: TGTGCCAGCAGCCTCTCCTTGGCGGGGGGGACCTACAATGAGCAGTTCTTC.

This clonotype was seen more than once but under ten times. The chain uses TRBV7-9 and TRBJ1-4; no clear D. The CDR3 is 14 amino acids. The germline V and J ends were trimmed by 8 bases and 8 bases, with 18 bases remaining between them. CDR1 is SEHNR, CDR2 FQNEAQ, per germline (reference sequence). CDR3 DNA: TGTGCCAGCGGCGAGTCCGAGGCCAACGAAAAACTGTTTTTT. It specifies CASGESEANEKLFF. The complete variable domain, with remaining parts taken from reference TRBV7-9 and TRBJ1-4, reads DTGVSQNPRHKITKRGQNVTFRCDPISEHNRLYWYRQTLGQGPEFLTYFQNEAQLEKSRLLSDRFSAERPKGSFSTLEIQRTEQGDSAMYLCASGESEANEKLFFGSGTQLSVL.

The chain employs TRBV27 and TRBJ1-1; weak D call: TRBD1 (5 bases). The CDR3 length is 13 residues. Germline V lookup: CDR1 MNHEY, CDR2 SMNVEV (reference sequence). With 6 bases removed from V and 9 bases from J, the gap between germline ends came to 17 bases. CDR3 bases: TGTGCCAGCAGCGGTGACAGCTCCGCTAAAGCTTTCTTT. This sequence encodes CASSGDSSAKAFF.

At least ten counts were recorded for this clonotype. CDR3: CSVPGLAVYNEQFF. The CDR3 DNA reads TGCAGTGTCCCGGGACTAGCGGTTTACAATGAGCAGTTCTTC. V usage is TRBV20-1 and J usage is TRBJ2-1; 11 bases map to TRBD2. J lost 4 bases, V lost 7 bases, and 6 bases had no gene match. Germline V gene lookup returns CDR1 DFQATT and CDR2 SNEGSKA (reference sequence). This CDR3 is built from 14 residues.

There are a few counts of this clonotype. The chain recombines TRBV4-1 with TRBJ2-1; TRBD1 agrees at 8 bases. J was trimmed by 0 bases and V by 3 bases; bases with no gene match: 4. The germline gives CDR1 MGHRA, CDR2 YSYEKL. The CDR3 extends over 16 amino acids. CDR3 loop: CASSHRGPSSYNEQFF. CDR3 nucleotide sequence: TGCGCCAGCAGCCACAGGGGGCCGAGCTCCTACAATGAGCAGTTCTTC.

This clonotype has just a few counts. This chain joins TRBV2 and TRBJ2-7; 10 bases align to TRBD1. This CDR3 is built from 15 residues. The V and J ends lost 7 bases and 0 bases, in that order; junction bases with no gene match: 6. In germline, CDR1 is SNHLY, CDR2 FYNNEI. The CDR3 loop is CASKRTGGSSYEQYV. The CDR3 coding sequence is TGTGCCAGCAAACGGACAGGGGGAAGCTCCTACGAGCAGTACGTC.

The V call is TRBV3-1, the J call TRBJ2-7; the D gene is possibly TRBD1 (6 bases). This CDR3 has 14 residues. V lost 4 bases to trimming and J lost 4 bases, with 14 bases between them. Germline values: CDR1 LGHDT, CDR2 YNNKEL (reference sequence). CDR3 coding DNA: TGTGCCAGCAGCCTCGAGGACAGCCTGTACGAGCAGTACTTC. Amino acids: CASSLEDSLYEQYF.

This clonotype was recorded a few times. The chain uses TRBV5-1 and TRBJ2-1; TRBD2 matches 7 bases. The CDR3 totals 15 residues. Trimming removed 5 bases from V and 0 bases from J; junction bases left unmatched: 5. Germline V gene lookup returns CDR1 SGHRS and CDR2 YFSETQ. This chain's CDR3 is CASRSGESSYNEQFF. CDR3 bases: TGCGCCAGCAGAAGCGGGGAGAGCTCCTACAATGAGCAGTTCTTC.

This clonotype was seen a few times. The V call is TRBV7-8, the J call TRBJ2-7, with 10 positions matching TRBD2. With 2 bases clipped from V and 6 bases from J, the junction kept 7 bases outside the gene matches. Germline CDR1 SGHVS, CDR2 FQNEAQ. The length of the CDR3 is 15 residues. CDR3 DNA: TGTGCCAGCAGCTTAAGGAGCGGGGGGGCTTTCGAGCAGTACGTC. It is translated as CASSLRSGGAFEQYV.

This clonotype has only a few counts. The chain couples TRBV6-5 to TRBJ1-1; no definite D call. The germline V gene has CDR1 MNHEY and CDR2 SVGAGI. V gave up 5 bases and J gave up 4 bases, with 11 bases separating them. The CDR3 extends over 13 amino acids. The CDR3 sequence: CASSAQSATEAFF. CDR3 DNA: TGTGCCAGCAGTGCGCAATCCGCCACTGAAGCTTTCTTT.

This rearrangement joins TRBV3-1 to TRBJ1-3; possible D gene TRBD1, 5 bases. The CDR3 contains 14 residues. The germline V gene has CDR1 LGHDT and CDR2 YNNKEL (reference sequence). Trimming removed 7 bases from V and 3 bases from J, with 13 bases in between. CDR3 nucleotide sequence: TGTGCCAGCAACCCAGGGTCTTATGGAAACACCATATATTTT. Encoded protein: CASNPGSYGNTIYF.

This clonotype occurred a few times. V usage is TRBV12-3 or TRBV12-4 and J usage is TRBJ2-3, with a weak D call TRBD1 (6 bases). Trimming removed 6 bases at V and 1 base at J, with 11 bases between. This CDR3 has 14 residues. The CDR3 protein is CASSYTGRTDTQYF. CDR3 bases: TGTGCCAGCAGCTATACAGGGCGCACAGATACGCAGTATTTT.

This clonotype was seen more than once but under ten times. The CDR3 DNA sequence: TGTGCCAGCGAGGACAGGGGATCTGGGGCCAACGTCCTGACTTTC. Translation gives CASEDRGSGANVLTF. This sequence joins TRBV12-3 or TRBV12-4 and TRBJ2-6; 9 nucleotides agree with TRBD1. This CDR3 has 15 amino acids. V gave up 8 bases and J gave up 1 base; unmatched junction bases: 3.

This chain links TRBV4-3 with TRBJ2-1; D remains unclear. This CDR3 is built from 13 residues. Germline-derived CDR1 and CDR2 are LGHNA and YSLEER. Trimming removed 3 bases from V and 6 bases from J, with 9 bases in between. The CDR3 DNA follows: TGCGCCAGCAGCCACGCTCTCTCCAATGAGCAGTTCTTC. It yields the protein CASSHALSNEQFF.

This sequence joins TRBV7-9 and TRBJ2-2; D possibly uses TRBD1 or TRBD2 (6 bases each). CDR1 is SEHNR and CDR2 is FQNEAQ in the germline V gene (reference sequence). Trimming shortened V by 5 bases and J by 2 bases, and 18 bases separated the two germline ends. The CDR3 contains 17 residues. As DNA, the CDR3 is TGTGCCAGCAGCCTCTCCCTCGGGGGCTTCAACACCGGGGAGCTGTTTTTT. It specifies CASSLSLGGFNTGELFF.

This clonotype was counted between two and nine times. The chain links TRBV2 to TRBJ2-1, with 10 nucleotides matching TRBD2. The CDR3 totals 15 residues. Trimming removed 8 bases from V and 2 bases from J; junction bases left unmatched: 6. Germline V gene data show CDR1 as SNHLY and CDR2 as FYNNEI. Here the CDR3 reads CASFSGGSPYNEQFF. Here the CDR3 DNA reads TGTGCCAGCTTTAGCGGGGGGAGTCCCTACAATGAGCAGTTCTTC.